This T cell receptor (beta chain) comes out of a study of T cell changes during pregnancy in multiple sclerosis. Some clones are missing from TCRdb's copy, which holds only in-frame ones; the method was immunoSEQ multiplex PCR. The table shows fewer than 110,000 clones, with 92% occurring only once. This clone was seen a few times. The sequence was obtained from a female donor with multiple sclerosis, enrolled in a pregnancy study. The material sequenced was peripheral blood, taken after pregnancy.

CDR3 DNA sequence: TGTGCCAGCAGCTTGAACGGTGTTGGCTACACCTTC. Its protein is CASSLNGVGYTF. This rearrangement joins TRBV27 to TRBJ1-2; D not certain. Trimming cost V 6 bases and J 7 bases, with 12 bases left between them. The CDR3 extends over 12 amino acids. Germline CDR1 is MNHEY and CDR2 is SMNVEV (reference sequence).